This entry lists 16 T cell receptor beta chains sequenced from one sample in a study of blood T cell repertoires in COVID-19 (dated by TCRdb to between 2020 and 2021). The library was obtained by the immunoSEQ multiplex PCR assay. Imported from immuneACCESS, the table was reduced by TCRdb to in-frame sequences with V and J called. These copies leave out some clones; in studies compared against another copy, an unresolved V gene accounts for under half, and the cause of the remainder is not known. The sample yields 90,000 to 120,000 clones; approximately 90% were counted once. The top ten hold around 1.2% of the sample. Material: peripheral blood. These receptors were obtained from a woman aged 25 to 45 with acute or convalescent COVID-19.

V is TRBV6-2 or TRBV6-3 and J is TRBJ2-3; TRBD2 matches 12 bases. This CDR3 comprises 17 residues. Germline lookup yields CDR1 MNHEY and CDR2 SVGEGT. V shed 2 bases, J shed 5 bases, and the junction held 8 bases outside the gene matches. The CDR3, as DNA: TGTGCCAGCAGTTACAGGGCTAGCGGGGGGGTTGGAGATACGCAGTATTTT. Protein sequence: CASSYRASGGVGDTQYF.

The chain carries TRBV2 and TRBJ2-7; D call uncertain. The CDR3 spans 13 residues. Trimming shortened V by 1 base and J by 3 bases, and 7 bases separated the two germline ends. CDR1 and CDR2 from the germline V gene are SNHLY and FYNNEI. CDR3 protein: CASSEGLNYEQYF. CDR3 DNA: TGTGCCAGCAGTGAAGGACTGAACTACGAGCAGTACTTC.

This sequence joins TRBV5-1 and TRBJ2-7; no firm D call. This CDR3 has 14 residues. Germline V gene data show CDR1 as SGHRS and CDR2 as YFSETQ. V lost 0 bases, J lost 0 bases, and 7 bases lay in between. The CDR3 DNA follows: TGCGCCAGCAGCTTGGATGGGCCCTCCTACGAGCAGTACTTC. It is translated as CASSLDGPSYEQYF. Combining the CDR3 with reference TRBV5-1 and TRBJ2-7 gives the whole variable domain KAGVTQTPRYLIKTRGQQVTLSCSPISGHRSVSWYQQTPGQGLQFLFEYFSETQRNKGNFPGRFSGRQFSNSRSEMNVSTLELGDSALYLCASSLDGPSYEQYFGPGTRLTVT.

V usage is TRBV11-2 and J usage is TRBJ1-1, with D maybe TRBD1 (5 bases). Per germline, CDR1 SGHAT and CDR2 FQNNGV. V was shortened by 4 bases and J by 4 bases, with 13 bases between the two germline ends. The CDR3 contains 14 residues. CDR3 residues: CASSSQVVRTEAFF. The CDR3 DNA is TGTGCCAGCAGCTCACAGGTAGTTCGCACTGAAGCTTTCTTT.

This clone was found once. This rearrangement joins TRBV20-1 to TRBJ2-5; tentative D call: TRBD2 (6 bases). CDR1 DFQATT and CDR2 SNEGSKA come from the germline V gene (reference sequence). The CDR3 runs 11 residues. The V and J ends lost 7 bases and 2 bases respectively, with 8 bases between them. The CDR3 sequence: CSGGVQETQYF. The CDR3 coding sequence is TGCAGTGGGGGGGTTCAAGAGACCCAGTACTTC.

This chain uses TRBV7-2 with TRBJ1-2, with TRBD1 matching 7 bases. V shed 1 base and J 8 bases; nucleotides not matched to a gene: 7. The CDR3 has 14 amino acids. CDR1 and CDR2 from the germline V gene are SGHTA and FQGNSA. The CDR3 sequence is CASSLGQGTMGYTF. The CDR3 nucleotides are TGTGCCAGCAGCTTAGGACAGGGAACTATGGGCTACACCTTC.

The rearrangement joins TRBV7-2 to TRBJ1-5, with D tentatively TRBD1 (5 bases). The CDR3 consists of 16 residues. Trimming took 1 base from V and 1 from J, leaving 11 bases between them. CDR1 is SGHTA and CDR2 is FQGNSA in the germline V gene. CDR3 bases: TGTGCCAGCAGCTTAGTTGGGGGGAGAAGCAATCAGCCCCAGCATTTT. Protein sequence: CASSLVGGRSNQPQHF.

The chain couples TRBV6-2 or TRBV6-3 to TRBJ2-1, with 8 positions matching TRBD2. The CDR3 has 14 residues. CDR1 and CDR2 (germline): MNHEY, SVGEGT. The trim removed 5 bases at V and 6 bases at J, leaving 6 bases unmatched. The CDR3 DNA is TGTGCCAGCAGTAAAGCGGGAGTCCCCAATGAGCAGTTCTTC. Protein sequence: CASSKAGVPNEQFF.

The chain combines TRBV7-9 with TRBJ2-1, with 8 bases that match TRBD2. The ends lost 4 bases at V and 2 bases at J; junction bases unmatched: 7. The germline V gene encodes CDR1 SEHNR and CDR2 FQNEAQ (reference sequence). This CDR3 is built from 16 residues. CDR3 sequence: CASSSTGTRTYNEQFF. DNA of the CDR3: TGTGCCAGCAGCTCAACCGGGACTAGGACCTACAATGAGCAGTTCTTC.

The V and J genes are TRBV25-1 and TRBJ1-4; no clear D. The CDR3 has 14 amino acids. Between the trimmed V and J ends, which lost 5 bases and 0 bases, there was a span of 7 bases. Germline V gene data show CDR1 as MGHDK and CDR2 as SYGVNS. Here the CDR3 DNA reads TGTGCCAGCAGTCATGGAGCAACTAATGAAAAACTGTTTTTT. This encodes CASSHGATNEKLFF. The full variable domain, completed using reference TRBV25-1 and TRBJ1-4, is EADIYQTPRYLVIGTGKKITLECSQTMGHDKMYWYQQDPGMELHLIHYSYGVNSTEKGDLSSESTVSRIRTEHFPLTLESARPSHTSQYLCASSHGATNEKLFFGSGTQLSVL.

The CDR3 is CASRPSEGAVIKLFF. The DNA of the CDR3 is TGTGCCAGCAGACCATCTGAGGGGGCCGTTATAAAACTGTTTTTT. The chain couples TRBV28 to TRBJ1-4; TRBD1 agrees at 7 bases. Germline V gene lookup returns CDR1 MDHEN and CDR2 SYDVKM. The ends lost 6 bases at V and 10 bases at J; junction bases unmatched: 14. CDR3 length: 15 residues. Variable domain in full (rest from reference TRBV28 and TRBJ1-4): DVKVTQSSRYLVKRTGEKVFLECVQDMDHENMFWYRQDPGLGLRLIYFSYDVKMKEKGDIPEGYSVSREKKERFSLILESASTNQTSMYLCASRPSEGAVIKLFFGSGTQLSVL.

CDR3 residues: CASSPSRLNYGYTF. DNA for the CDR3: TGTGCCAGCAGCCCCAGCAGGTTGAACTATGGCTACACCTTC. The chain has TRBV7-8 and TRBJ1-2; no clear D gene. V dropped 5 bases and J dropped 2 bases, with 12 bases sitting between them. Per the germline V gene, CDR1 is SGHVS and CDR2 is FQNEAQ. The length of the CDR3 is 14 residues.

The chain recombines TRBV4-1 with TRBJ2-1; 9 bases are a match to TRBD2. CDR1 and CDR2 (germline): MGHRA, YSYEKL. There are 14 residues in the CDR3. V dropped 7 bases and J dropped 7; count of bases not matched to a gene: 8. CDR3 sequence (DNA): TGCGCCAGCACCACTGCGGGGGGGCTAAATGAGCAGTTCTTC. Amino acids: CASTTAGGLNEQFF.

V and J are TRBV30 and TRBJ1-2; the match to TRBD1 covers 9 bases. The germline V gene encodes CDR1 GTSNPN and CDR2 SVGIG (reference sequence). V lost 1 base to trimming and J lost 7 bases; unmatched junction nucleotides: 1. This CDR3 region has 12 residues. The CDR3, as DNA: TGTGCCTGGAGTGACAGGGGGCCTGGCTACACCTTC. Translation gives CAWSDRGPGYTF.

The chain recombines TRBV5-5 with TRBJ2-3; 12 bases line up with TRBD2. The length of the CDR3 is 17 residues. Germline CDR1 reads SGHKS; CDR2 reads YYEKEE (reference sequence). J was trimmed by 6 bases and V by 4 bases; bases with no gene match: 12. CDR3 protein: CASSPTSGGPAVDTQYF. The CDR3 coding sequence is TGTGCCAGCAGCCCGACTAGCGGGGGACCTGCGGTGGATACGCAGTATTTT.

The chain recombines TRBV7-9 with TRBJ2-5, with 8 bases identical to TRBD1. CDR1 is SEHNR, CDR2 FQNEAQ, per germline (reference sequence). V lost 5 bases, J lost 14 bases, and 10 bases stayed unmatched. The CDR3 totals 12 residues. In DNA form, the CDR3 reads TGTGCCAGCAGCGAGACCGGGACAGGAGAATACTTC. Translation: CASSETGTGEYF.